The 32 T cell receptor beta chains in this list originate from one sample, sequenced in a study of T cell repertoires in cytomegalovirus infection. TCRdb independently ran MiXCR on the reads; one entry per CDR3 protein. This sample has tens of thousands of distinct CDR3 sequences, with roughly a fifth found just once. Which antigens these TCRs recognize remains unknown. Material: CD8+ T cells from cultured PBMCs, obtained from culture after CMV antigen stimulation. The receptors originated from a human donor in good health (CMV status not recorded). Some clones in this sample may be carry-over from other donors' samples.

The rearrangement joins TRBV5-6 to TRBJ1-1; 11 bases are a match to TRBD1. The germline V gene encodes CDR1 SGHDT and CDR2 YYEEEE. Trimming removed 3 bases from V and 0 bases from J; junction bases left unmatched: 1. The CDR3 spans 15 residues. CDR3 nucleotide sequence: TGTGCCAGCAGCTCGGACAGGGGGCTGAACACTGAAGCTTTCTTT. Protein: CASSSDRGLNTEAFF. Complete variable domain (other parts from reference TRBV5-6 and TRBJ1-1): DAGVTQSPTHLIKTRGQQVTLRCSPKSGHDTVSWYQQALGQGPQFIFQYYEEEERQRGNFPDRFSGHQFPNYSSELNVNALLLGDSALYLCASSSDRGLNTEAFFGQGTRLTVV.

The chain employs TRBV2 and TRBJ2-3; D assignment may be TRBD1 or TRBD2 (5 bases each). Per the germline V gene, CDR1 is SNHLY and CDR2 is FYNNEI. V lost 8 bases and J 1 base, leaving 10 bases between the germline ends. This CDR3 is built from 13 residues. The CDR3 protein is CASLGDRTDTQYF. DNA of the CDR3: TGTGCCAGCCTGGGGGACCGCACAGATACGCAGTATTTT.

The rearrangement uses TRBV12-3 or TRBV12-4 and TRBJ1-5, with unresolved D. The V end was cut by 4 bases, the J end by 1 base, with 8 bases between. This CDR3 has 14 amino acids. The CDR3 nucleotides read TGTGCCAGCAGTTCAACCGGGAGCAATCAGCCCCAGCATTTT. Protein sequence: CASSSTGSNQPQHF.

The V call is TRBV27, the J call TRBJ2-7; 7 bases are a match to TRBD1. Germline assignment: CDR1 MNHEY and CDR2 SMNVEV (reference sequence). V lost 2 bases, J lost 3 bases, and 4 bases stayed unmatched. This CDR3 has 14 residues. The CDR3 sequence is CASSLSDRDYEQYF. CDR3 bases: TGTGCCAGCAGTTTAAGTGACAGGGACTACGAGCAGTACTTC.

There are a few counts of this clonotype. The chain links TRBV28 to TRBJ2-3; D call uncertain. V was pared by 6 bases and J by 1 base, with 11 bases between. Germline V gene lookup returns CDR1 MDHEN and CDR2 SYDVKM. The CDR3 consists of 14 residues. For the CDR3, the DNA is TGTGCCAGCAGCCCCGGGCACCGCACAGATACGCAGTATTTT. It translates to CASSPGHRTDTQYF.

The CDR3 loop reads CASSLARFGQPQHF. In DNA form, the CDR3 reads TGTGCCAGCAGTTTAGCCCGGTTTGGTCAGCCCCAGCATTTT. The genes are TRBV27 and TRBJ1-5; unclear D gene. Germline V CDR1 and CDR2: MNHEY, SMNVEV (reference sequence). CDR3 length equals 14 residues. V was pared by 2 bases and J by 6 bases, with 11 bases between.

The J gene is TRBJ2-7, the V gene TRBV10-3; tentative D call: TRBD1 (6 bases). Deletions cut 10 bases from V and 2 bases from J, with 15 bases between. CDR1 and CDR2 from the germline V gene are ENHRY and SYGVKD. This CDR3 contains 13 residues. CDR3 region: CATGPGQTYEQYF. The CDR3, as DNA: TGTGCCACCGGACCGGGACAAACCTACGAGCAGTACTTC.

The chain carries TRBV12-3 or TRBV12-4 and TRBJ2-1, with TRBD2 matching over 9 bases. The CDR3 extends over 14 amino acids. V was pared by 3 bases and J by 8 bases, with 5 bases of the junction left unmatched. CDR3: CASSLAGGPDEQFF. The DNA of the CDR3 is TGTGCCAGCAGTTTGGCGGGGGGGCCGGATGAGCAGTTCTTC.

The table lists this clonotype with a few counts. The DNA for the CDR3 is TGTGCCAGCAGTTCCTCTCCCTACGAGCAGTACTTC. It specifies CASSSSPYEQYF. The V and J genes are TRBV7-9 and TRBJ2-7; no reliable D call. Germline V CDR1 and CDR2: SEHNR, FQNEAQ (reference sequence). Trimming took 6 bases from V and 2 from J, leaving 8 bases between them. The CDR3 runs 12 residues.

The sample holds a few counts of this clonotype. The chain has TRBV27 and TRBJ1-5; D unresolved. Germline loops: CDR1 MNHEY, CDR2 SMNVEV (reference sequence). V was trimmed by 2 bases and J by 0 bases, leaving 8 bases between them. The length of the CDR3 is 15 residues. This CDR3 is CASSLSSGSNQPQHF. The CDR3 region has the DNA TGTGCCAGCAGTTTAAGTTCGGGTAGCAATCAGCCCCAGCATTTT.

Only a few counts were recorded for this clonotype. The chain carries TRBV7-9 and TRBJ1-2; no firm D call. V was cut by 0 bases and J by 4 bases, with 9 bases left in between. This CDR3 has 14 amino acids. CDR1 SEHNR and CDR2 FQNEAQ come from the germline V gene (reference sequence). The CDR3 is CASSLAGMSYGYTF. The CDR3 DNA is TGTGCCAGCAGCTTAGCAGGGATGAGCTATGGCTACACCTTC. The full variable domain, rest sourced from reference TRBV7-9 and TRBJ1-2, is DTGVSQNPRHKITKRGQNVTFRCDPISEHNRLYWYRQTLGQGPEFLTYFQNEAQLEKSRLLSDRFSAERPKGSFSTLEIQRTEQGDSAMYLCASSLAGMSYGYTFGSGTRLTVV.

This clonotype was detected a few times. The chain couples TRBV7-2 to TRBJ1-2; 7 nucleotides match TRBD1. The trim removed 1 base at V and 4 bases at J, leaving 3 bases unmatched. Germline values: CDR1 SGHTA, CDR2 FQGNSA. The CDR3 runs to 14 residues. The CDR3 DNA reads as TGTGCCAGCAGCTTAGGCCCAGGGGGCTATGGCTACACCTTC. This gives the protein CASSLGPGGYGYTF.

The genes are TRBV6-1 and TRBJ1-2; 7 bases agree with TRBD1. With V trimmed by 6 bases and J by 0 bases, 7 bases remained unmatched. This CDR3 is 15 amino acids long. Germline-derived CDR1 and CDR2 are MNHNS and SASEGT. Here the CDR3 DNA reads TGTGCCAGCAGCCAGGGGGGGGGAGCTAACTATGGCTACACCTTC. Protein sequence: CASSQGGGANYGYTF.

This rearrangement joins TRBV7-2 to TRBJ2-5, with D hard to call. Germline V CDR1 and CDR2: SGHTA, FQGNSA. V was cut by 5 bases and J by 0 bases, with 4 bases left in between. The CDR3 covers 12 residues. CDR3: CASSPDQETQYF. The CDR3 coding sequence is TGTGCCAGCAGCCCTGACCAAGAGACCCAGTACTTC.

This clonotype was observed a handful of times. The chain employs TRBV7-9 and TRBJ2-7; D remains ambiguous. CDR3 length: 17 amino acids. The germline V and J ends were trimmed by 1 base and 0 bases, with 16 bases remaining between them. Germline CDR1 is SEHNR and CDR2 is FQNEAQ (reference sequence). Here the CDR3 reads CASSLDGAGHLSYEQYF. As DNA, the CDR3 is TGTGCCAGCAGCTTAGACGGCGCAGGCCACCTCTCCTACGAGCAGTACTTC.

This chain uses TRBV7-6 with TRBJ2-2; the match to TRBD1 covers 8 bases. With 1 base clipped from V and 3 bases from J, the junction kept 7 bases outside the gene matches. This CDR3 has 17 residues. The V gene's germline CDR1 is SGHVS and CDR2 FNYEAQ. The CDR3 sequence: CASSLDVTGEYTGELFF. For the CDR3, the DNA is TGTGCCAGCAGCTTAGATGTGACAGGGGAGTACACCGGGGAGCTGTTTTTT. Looking up the rest from reference TRBV7-6 and TRBJ2-2 gives the full variable domain: GAGVSQSPRYKVTKRGQDVALRCDPISGHVSLYWYRQALGQGPEFLTYFNYEAQQDKSGLPNDRFSAERPEGSISTLTIQRTEQRDSAMYRCASSLDVTGEYTGELFFGEGSRLTVL.

The rearrangement uses TRBV24-1 and TRBJ1-5; D is possibly TRBD1 (5 bases). Trimming stripped 7 bases from V and 0 bases from J, with 9 bases between. Germline CDR1 and CDR2: KGHDR and SFDVKD. The CDR3 extends over 14 amino acids. In DNA, the CDR3 is TGTGCCACCAGCCTGACAGATAGCAATCAGCCCCAGCATTTT. Its translation: CATSLTDSNQPQHF.

The chain uses TRBV7-6 and TRBJ1-1; D gene ambiguous. This CDR3 is 17 amino acids long. With 3 bases removed from V and 1 base from J, the gap between germline ends came to 18 bases. The germline gives CDR1 SGHVS, CDR2 FNYEAQ. The CDR3 region has the DNA TGTGCCAGCAGCTTGGGGATTCAGGTGGCCGAGAACACTGAAGCTTTCTTT. Translating gives CASSLGIQVAENTEAFF.

With respect to this clonotype: One end of the junction does not line up with germline, which may come from a read error. This sequence joins TRBV6-6 and TRBJ1-5; possible D gene TRBD1, 6 bases. Germline values: CDR1 MNHNY, CDR2 SVGAGI (reference sequence). This CDR3 has 15 amino acids. CDR3 amino acids: CATKGDGNSNQTQHF. The CDR3 region has the DNA TGTGCCACAAAGGGGGATGGTAATAGCAATCAGACCCAGCATTTT.

This clonotype was seen a handful of times. The gene calls are TRBV24-1 and TRBJ2-2; 10 bases line up with TRBD1. Germline assignment: CDR1 KGHDR and CDR2 SFDVKD. With V trimmed by 10 bases and J by 4 bases, 8 bases remained unmatched. The CDR3 runs 15 residues. The CDR3, as DNA: TGTGCCACTACCCCCGGGACAGGGGTCACCGGGGAGCTGTTTTTT. It yields the protein CATTPGTGVTGELFF.

In DNA form, the CDR3 reads TGTGCCAGCAGCTTCGAAGCGGGGGGCATCTCCTACGAGCAGTACTTC. Amino acids: CASSFEAGGISYEQYF. The V gene is TRBV7-2, the J gene TRBJ2-7; TRBD2 aligns across 9 bases. Looked up from germline, CDR1 is SGHTA and CDR2 is FQGNSA. The ends lost 3 bases at V and 0 bases at J; junction bases unmatched: 6. CDR3 size: 16 residues.

The chain is built from TRBV4-3 and TRBJ2-3; TRBD1 is a possible D gene (5 bases). The V end lost 3 bases, the J end lost 0 bases, and 10 bases lay between the germline ends. The CDR3 length is 15 residues. Germline CDR1 and CDR2: LGHNA and YSLEER. The DNA of the CDR3 is TGCGCCAGCAGCCACCGACAGTCTAGCACAGATACGCAGTATTTT. Protein: CASSHRQSSTDTQYF.

The chain combines TRBV12-3 or TRBV12-4 with TRBJ1-2; D unresolved. Trimming removed 1 base from V and 3 bases from J, with 9 bases in between. This CDR3 contains 14 residues. CDR3 sequence (DNA): TGTGCCAGCAGTTTAGTTGCCGGGGACTATGGCTACACCTTC. It codes for CASSLVAGDYGYTF.

The J gene is TRBJ2-7, the V gene TRBV12-3 or TRBV12-4; 10 positions agree with TRBD1. V dropped 5 bases and J dropped 6; count of bases not matched to a gene: 4. This CDR3 is built from 13 residues. The CDR3 DNA reads as TGTGCCAGCAGTCCGGGACAGGGGATCGAGCAGTACTTC. This encodes CASSPGQGIEQYF.

This clonotype was picked up a small number of times. The chain has TRBV7-8 and TRBJ2-5, with a tentative D call TRBD2 (6 bases). This CDR3 is 15 amino acids long. V was trimmed by 5 bases and J by 0 bases, leaving 13 bases between them. Germline V gene data show CDR1 as SGHVS and CDR2 as FQNEAQ. The CDR3 coding sequence is TGTGCCAGCAGCGAAGGTGGGGGGTACCAAGAGACCCAGTACTTC. Translation: CASSEGGGYQETQYF.

V usage is TRBV5-1 and J usage is TRBJ1-2; 7 bases map to TRBD1. The ends lost 2 bases at V and 3 bases at J; junction bases unmatched: 7. The length of the CDR3 is 15 residues. Looked up from germline, CDR1 is SGHRS and CDR2 is YFSETQ. CDR3 sequence: CASSLNRGRDYGYTF. The DNA of the CDR3 is TGCGCCAGCAGCTTAAACAGGGGAAGGGACTATGGCTACACCTTC.

The V and J genes are TRBV7-2 and TRBJ2-7; D ambiguous. The germline gives CDR1 SGHTA, CDR2 FQGNSA. The V and J ends lost 1 base and 5 bases respectively, with 12 bases between them. This CDR3 comprises 14 residues. CDR3 amino acids: CASSLDGVLDEQYF. CDR3 bases: TGTGCCAGCAGCTTAGATGGGGTTCTCGACGAGCAGTACTTC.

The rearrangement links TRBV6-5 to TRBJ1-5, with D perhaps TRBD1 (5 bases). The germline V gene has CDR1 MNHEY and CDR2 SVGAGI. Trimming pared 0 bases from V and 7 bases from J, leaving 10 bases between. The CDR3 has 14 residues. CDR3 region: CASSYSSGTQPQHF. DNA of the CDR3: TGTGCCAGCAGTTACTCCTCAGGGACCCAGCCCCAGCATTTT.

The chain carries TRBV6-2 or TRBV6-3 and TRBJ2-3, with 9 positions matching TRBD2. This CDR3 has 17 residues. The germline V gene has CDR1 MNHEY and CDR2 SVGEGT. V lost 2 bases and J lost 5; bases outside the gene matches: 11. In DNA, the CDR3 is TGTGCCAGCAGTTACATCTTAGCGGGGGCAGGAGAAGATACGCAGTATTTT. It codes for CASSYILAGAGEDTQYF.

This clonotype was seen a few times. This sequence joins TRBV7-6 and TRBJ1-1, with D perhaps TRBD1 (6 bases). The CDR3 is made up of 15 amino acids. In germline, CDR1 is SGHVS, CDR2 FNYEAQ. V was pared by 0 bases and J by 2 bases, with 10 bases between. The DNA for the CDR3 is TGTGCCAGCAGCTTAGCCGCGGACAGAAACACTGAAGCTTTCTTT. This encodes CASSLAADRNTEAFF. Together with reference TRBV7-6 and TRBJ1-1, the CDR3 gives the full variable domain: GAGVSQSPRYKVTKRGQDVALRCDPISGHVSLYWYRQALGQGPEFLTYFNYEAQQDKSGLPNDRFSAERPEGSISTLTIQRTEQRDSAMYRCASSLAADRNTEAFFGQGTRLTVV.

The chain employs TRBV5-8 and TRBJ1-5, with D uncertain. Germline CDR1 and CDR2: SGHTS and YDEGEE. The length of the CDR3 is 13 residues. The V end was cut by 1 base, the J end by 9 bases, with 11 bases between. The CDR3, as DNA: TGTGCCAGCAGCTTGACTCGAGCGAGGCCCCAGCATTTT. Its protein product is CASSLTRARPQHF.

This clonotype was observed a handful of times. The chain links TRBV9 to TRBJ1-3; no clear D. V was shortened by 0 bases and J by 2 bases, with 6 bases between the two germline ends. CDR1 and CDR2 (germline): SGDLS, YYNGEE. CDR3 length: 14 residues. CDR3 protein: CASSVASPGNTIYF. The DNA of the CDR3 is TGTGCCAGCAGCGTAGCCAGTCCTGGAAACACCATATATTTT.